The following is a TCR beta chain sequence with its context. This entry belongs to a study of graft-versus-host responses after intestinal transplantation. Germline V gene lookup returns CDR1 SNHLY and CDR2 FYNNEI. The CDR3 length is 16 residues. The V gene lost 6 bases and the J gene lost 3 bases, with 18 bases spanning the gap. Tissue processing of the graft released intraepithelial and lamina propria lymphocytes from it. Assay used: immunoSEQ multiplex PCR; TCRdb lists only in-frame clones, some missing. Of 15,000 to 20,000 clones detected, approximately 70% appear once; the ten largest clones hold less than 10%.

Sequenced here: ileum tissue, sampled about 21 days after intestinal transplant. The TCR comes from a human patient who received an intestinal transplant, so some T cells may come from the graft donor. The chain recombines TRBV2 with TRBJ2-1; a weak D match, TRBD2 (5 bases). The CDR3 loop is CASRDGSSGGYNEQFF. CDR3 nucleotide sequence: TGTGCCAGCAGGGACGGGTCCAGCGGTGGCTACAATGAGCAGTTCTTC. The full variable domain, in which reference TRBV2 and TRBJ2-1 provide the parts outside the CDR3, is EPEVTQTPSHQVTQMGQEVILRCVPISNHLYFYWYRQILGQKVEFLVSFYNNEISEKSEIFDDQFSVERPDGSNFTLKIRSTKLEDSAMYFCASRDGSSGGYNEQFFGPGTRLTVL.